This record concerns one TCR beta chain sequence. These data originate in a study of patients and donors after allogeneic stem cell transplantation. V lost 7 bases and J lost 10, with 14 bases in between. CDR1 and CDR2 (germline): MNHNY, SVGAGI (reference sequence). The CDR3 totals 13 residues. TCRdb itself ran the RT-PCR reads through MiXCR, one entry per CDR3 protein. The table has 15,000 to 20,000 distinct CDR3 sequences, 27% seen once. The sequenced material came from blood, either unsorted or a sorted T cell fraction (not recorded which). The source of this sequence is a human donor who was either an allogeneic HSCT recipient or a stem cell or donor lymphocyte infusion donor (not recorded which). It is not recorded whose cells these are; they may come from a transplant donor. The rearrangement uses TRBV6-6 and TRBJ1-6; D uncertain. The CDR3 coding sequence is TGTGCCAGCAAGATGGGCCCCCTCTCACCCCTCCACTTT. Protein product: CASKMGPLSPLHF.